A selection of T cell receptor beta chains follows, all from one sample in a study of T cells in localized non-small cell lung cancer. Here immunoSEQ multiplex PCR was the method, and the copy in TCRdb shows in-frame clones only, minus some. The sample holds tens of thousands of clones, about 91% seen once. The material was peripheral blood, obtained before any cancer treatment. These receptors were obtained from a female donor older than 55 with stage I lung adenocarcinoma. Each CDR3 is given with its conserved first and last residue. A D gene is named only where the DNA matches it firmly. Some rows have no size entry. The others give once, few or many, or a class for an expanded clone.

V	size	D	J	length	CDR3	DNA
TRBV18	.	.	TRBJ2-2	16	CASSPVGAPNTGELFF	TGTGCCAGCTCACCGGTGGGGGCCCCGAACACCGGGGAGCTGTTTTTT
TRBV2	medium-sized	.	TRBJ1-2	13	CASRQDGNYGYTF	TGTGCCAGCAGGCAGGACGGGAACTATGGCTACACCTTC
TRBV5-1	.	.	TRBJ1-2	14	CASSPIGEGQGYTF	TGCGCCAGCAGCCCAATTGGGGAGGGACAAGGCTACACCTTC
TRBV28	.	.	TRBJ1-4	16	CASSLLGVGANEKLFF	TGTGCCAGCAGTTTATTGGGGGTCGGGGCTAATGAAAAACTGTTTTTT
TRBV18	.	.	TRBJ1-5	14	CASSPGVSNQPQHF	TGTGCCAGCTCACCAGGGGTTAGCAATCAGCCCCAGCATTTT
TRBV7-2	.	TRBD1	TRBJ1-2	14	CASSLMGQNYGYTF	TGTGCCAGCAGCTTAATGGGACAGAACTATGGCTACACCTTC
TRBV25-1	.	.	TRBJ2-7	14	CASSEDKVPYEQYF	TGTGCCAGCAGTGAGGATAAAGTTCCCTACGAGCAGTACTTC
TRBV7-2	.	.	TRBJ2-3	15	CASSLVLRSTDTQYF	TGTGCCAGCAGCTTAGTGTTGCGGAGCACAGATACGCAGTATTTT
TRBV29-1	.	TRBD1	TRBJ1-1	13	CSVRQGGNTEAFF	TGCAGCGTCCGGCAGGGGGGCAACACTGAAGCTTTCTTT
TRBV5-1	.	.	TRBJ2-2	16	CASSLRWLANTGELFF	TGCGCCAGCAGCCTCCGGTGGCTCGCGAACACCGGGGAGCTGTTTTTT
TRBV9	.	TRBD2	TRBJ2-1	15	CASGGLAGSYNEQFF	TGTGCCAGCGGGGGACTAGCGGGATCCTACAATGAGCAGTTCTTC
TRBV19	.	.	TRBJ2-5	14	CASSPGRLQETQYF	TGTGCCAGTAGTCCCGGACGGCTCCAAGAGACCCAGTACTTC
TRBV19	.	TRBD1	TRBJ1-1	16	CASSPPRTGAGAEAFF	TGTGCCAGTAGCCCCCCCAGGACAGGGGCGGGGGCTGAAGCTTTCTTT
TRBV5-1	.	.	TRBJ2-7	16	CASRVVTGDAQDEQYF	TGCGCCAGCAGAGTGGTAACGGGGGACGCTCAAGACGAGCAGTACTTC
TRBV5-1	.	.	TRBJ2-7	12	CASSLGGSEQYF	TGCGCCAGCAGCTTGGGGGGCAGCGAGCAGTACTTC
TRBV7-9	once	.	TRBJ2-5	15	CASSQGARKGETQYF	TGTGCCAGCAGCCAAGGAGCCAGAAAGGGGGAGACCCAGTACTTC
TRBV6-1	once	TRBD1	TRBJ1-5	15	CASNSGQGGNQPQHF	TGTGCCAGCAACTCGGGACAGGGCGGCAATCAGCCCCAGCATTTT
TRBV28	.	.	TRBJ2-2	12	CASSLVTGELFF	TGTGCCAGCAGTTTGGTCACCGGGGAGCTGTTTTTT
TRBV7-9	.	TRBD2	TRBJ2-5	13	CASSFSGKETQYF	TGTGCCAGCAGCTTTAGCGGGAAAGAGACCCAGTACTTC
TRBV15	.	.	TRBJ1-2	17	CATILGGAQGSSYGYTF	TGTGCCACCATACTAGGCGGGGCGCAGGGGTCTAGCTATGGCTACACCTTC
TRBV19	.	.	TRBJ2-4	14	CASSYGNSKNIQYF	TGTGCCAGTAGTTATGGCAATTCCAAAAACATTCAGTACTTC
TRBV9	.	.	TRBJ2-3	13	CASSVEGTDTQYF	TGTGCCAGCAGCGTAGAGGGCACAGATACGCAGTATTTT
TRBV11-1	.	.	TRBJ2-3	13	CASSYIARDTQYF	TGTGCCAGCAGCTATATAGCGCGAGATACGCAGTATTTT
TRBV5-4	.	TRBD1	TRBJ1-2	13	CASSFHRGLGYTF	TGTGCCAGCAGCTTCCACAGGGGGCTAGGCTACACCTTC
TRBV5-4	.	.	TRBJ2-5	14	CASSAGGRQETQYF	TGTGCCAGCAGCGCTGGGGGTAGACAAGAGACCCAGTACTTC
TRBV19	.	.	TRBJ2-6	15	CASSIAHSGANVLTF	TGTGCCAGTAGTATAGCCCACTCTGGGGCCAACGTCCTGACTTTC
TRBV5-1	.	TRBD1	TRBJ2-7	17	CASSSLRDRGGFYEQYF	TGCGCCAGCAGCTCGTTGCGGGACAGGGGCGGTTTCTACGAGCAGTACTTC
TRBV19	.	.	TRBJ2-3	13	CASTGEWTDTQYF	TGTGCCAGTACAGGGGAGTGGACAGATACGCAGTATTTT
TRBV2	.	.	TRBJ1-2	14	CASSDRSRGDGYTF	TGTGCCAGCAGTGATCGGTCCAGGGGCGATGGCTACACCTTC
TRBV6-1	once	.	TRBJ1-3	15	CASSETLVSGNTIYF	TGTGCCAGCAGTGAAACTCTAGTCTCTGGAAACACCATATATTTT
TRBV29-1	few	.	TRBJ1-5	13	CSVLTGYNQPQHF	TGCAGCGTCCTAACAGGGTACAATCAGCCCCAGCATTTT
TRBV2	.	TRBD1	TRBJ1-2	12	CASSLGQGGYTF	TGTGCCAGCAGCTTAGGACAGGGTGGCTACACCTTC
TRBV11-2	.	.	TRBJ2-2	13	CASSPSNTGELFF	TGTGCCAGCAGCCCGTCGAACACCGGGGAGCTGTTTTTT
TRBV5-1	.	.	TRBJ2-7	16	CASSFSAFQSPYEQYF	TGCGCCAGCAGCTTCTCTGCTTTTCAATCCCCCTACGAGCAGTACTTC
TRBV7-9	.	TRBD2	TRBJ2-7	13	CASGLAGGYEQYF	TGTGCCAGCGGACTAGCGGGGGGATATGAGCAGTACTTC
TRBV7-9	once	.	TRBJ2-2	15	CASLLETRGSGELFF	TGTGCCAGCTTGCTTGAGACACGAGGGTCCGGGGAGCTGTTTTTT
TRBV11-2	.	TRBD2	TRBJ2-7	15	CASSSYSGEAYEQYF	TGTGCCAGCAGCTCATATAGCGGGGAGGCCTACGAGCAGTACTTC
TRBV5-1	.	.	TRBJ1-3	14	CASSSQGLTNTIYF	TGCGCCAGCAGCTCACAGGGACTTACGAACACCATATATTTT
TRBV6-1	once	.	TRBJ1-1	14	CASSEQNHNTEAFF	TGTGCCAGCAGTGAACAGAACCATAACACTGAAGCTTTCTTT
TRBV9	once	TRBD1	TRBJ2-2	14	CASRGQGGTGELFF	TGTGCCAGCAGGGGACAGGGTGGCACCGGGGAGCTGTTTTTT
TRBV7-3	.	.	TRBJ1-1	13	CASSGTARTEAFF	TGTGCCAGCAGCGGGACGGCGCGCACTGAAGCTTTCTTT
TRBV14	.	.	TRBJ1-2	11	CASSLDSGYTF	TGTGCCAGCTCGCTAGACAGTGGCTACACCTTC
TRBV11-2	.	TRBD2	TRBJ2-5	16	CASSQRTSGTKETQYF	TGTGCCAGCAGCCAACGGACTAGCGGGACAAAAGAGACCCAGTACTTC
TRBV19	.	TRBD1	TRBJ1-2	16	CATGQGGISANYGYTF	TGTGCCACCGGACAGGGTGGGATCTCCGCTAACTATGGCTACACCTTC